Shown below are 9 T cell receptor beta chains from a single sample sequenced in a study of cytotoxic CD8 clonotypes in ibrutinib-treated CLL (TCRdb year 2021). The time point label on this specimen signifies: 24 months on ibrutinib. Receptor libraries were prepared by the immunoSEQ multiplex PCR assay. The immuneACCESS repertoire file appears here via TCRdb, limited to in-frame rearrangements. These files lack a portion of the clones; in checked studies, under half of the deficit traces to unresolved V genes, and the cause of the others is not known. The sample has some 200,000 clones on record, around 72% of them singletons. The ten largest account for roughly 13% of the sample. This sample comprised PBMCs, obtained after 24 months of ibrutinib treatment. The receptors were sampled from a human donor with chronic lymphocytic leukemia.

The chain has TRBV7-9 and TRBJ2-7; possible D gene TRBD1, 7 bases. Trimming removed 5 bases from V and 7 bases from J, with 18 bases in between. The CDR3 spans 14 residues. CDR1 is SEHNR and CDR2 is FQNEAQ in the germline V gene (reference sequence). The CDR3 nucleotides are TGTGCCAGCAGCCTACTCCGGGACAGCGGGGAGCAGTACTTC. Residues: CASSLLRDSGEQYF.

The V gene is TRBV14, the J gene TRBJ2-6; D call uncertain. The CDR3 has 13 amino acids. Germline V gene lookup returns CDR1 SGHDN and CDR2 FVKESK. The V end was cut by 4 bases, the J end by 4 bases, with 5 bases between. CDR3 in amino acids: CASSLAGANVLTF. CDR3 DNA sequence: TGTGCCAGCAGCCTGGCAGGGGCCAACGTCCTGACTTTC.

The V gene is TRBV27, the J gene TRBJ1-2; 11 bases agree with TRBD1. The germline V gene has CDR1 MNHEY and CDR2 SMNVEV (reference sequence). The CDR3 has 16 residues. V was clipped by 2 bases and J by 5 bases; unmatched bases: 7. Here the CDR3 reads CASSLDGQGAGYGYTF. CDR3 bases: TGTGCCAGCAGTTTAGACGGACAGGGGGCAGGTTATGGCTACACCTTC.

The chain couples TRBV9 to TRBJ2-7; 8 bases line up with TRBD1. Germline values: CDR1 SGDLS, CDR2 YYNGEE. The CDR3 length is 15 residues. Losses at the gene ends were 4 bases for V and 4 bases for J; bases not matched to a gene: 10. CDR3 nucleotide sequence: TGTGCCAGCAGCACATTTGGACAGGGACCTTACGAGCAGTACTTC. This codes for CASSTFGQGPYEQYF. Looking up the rest from reference TRBV9 and TRBJ2-7 gives the full variable domain: DSGVTQTPKHLITATGQRVTLRCSPRSGDLSVYWYQQSLDQGLQFLIQYYNGEERAKGNILERFSAQQFPDLHSELNLSSLELGDSALYFCASSTFGQGPYEQYFGPGTRLTVT.

This sequence joins TRBV28 and TRBJ2-7; TRBD1 matches at 8 bases. The CDR3 length is 13 residues. CDR1 and CDR2 from the germline V gene are MDHEN and SYDVKM. The V and J ends lost 7 bases and 6 bases, in that order; junction bases with no gene match: 8. The CDR3 DNA sequence: TGTGCCAGCAAGCCTCGGACAGGGCGCGAGCAGTACTTC. Its translation: CASKPRTGREQYF. The full variable domain, rest sourced from reference TRBV28 and TRBJ2-7, is DVKVTQSSRYLVKRTGEKVFLECVQDMDHENMFWYRQDPGLGLRLIYFSYDVKMKEKGDIPEGYSVSREKKERFSLILESASTNQTSMYLCASKPRTGREQYFGPGTRLTVT.

This chain uses TRBV7-9 with TRBJ2-1; D gene ambiguous. CDR3 length: 14 residues. V lost 2 bases, J lost 8 bases, and 13 bases lay in between. Per germline, CDR1 SEHNR and CDR2 FQNEAQ (reference sequence). CDR3 sequence reads: CASSLLELSDEQFF. CDR3 bases: TGTGCCAGCAGCTTACTCGAGTTATCGGATGAGCAGTTCTTC.

This clone was recorded a few times. The identical CDR3 is also encoded by other nucleotide sequences in the sample. The chain carries TRBV20-1 and TRBJ2-5; D ambiguous. Germline V gene sequence: CDR1 DFQATT, CDR2 SNEGSKA (reference sequence). Trimming pared 5 bases from V and 2 bases from J, leaving 6 bases between. The CDR3 is made up of 11 amino acids. CDR3 protein: CSARTQETQYF. CDR3 bases: TGCAGTGCTCGAACACAAGAGACCCAGTACTTC.

The rearrangement links TRBV18 to TRBJ1-5; 10 nucleotides match TRBD1. Trimming took 3 bases from V and 6 from J; bases not matched to a gene: 5. Germline V gene sequence: CDR1 KGHSH, CDR2 LQKENI. The CDR3 contains 15 residues. The CDR3 sequence: CASSPDRGSSQPQHF. The CDR3, as DNA: TGTGCCAGCTCACCGGACAGGGGGTCAAGTCAGCCCCAGCATTTT.

This clone was observed once. This CDR3 reads CASSLEASSGELFF. DNA for the CDR3: TGTGCCAGCAGCTTAGAAGCTAGCTCCGGGGAGCTGTTTTTT. V is TRBV7-2 and J is TRBJ2-2, with D maybe TRBD2 (5 bases). CDR1 is SGHTA, CDR2 FQGNSA, per germline. V was clipped by 1 base and J by 6 bases, with 9 bases between them. The CDR3 loop spans 14 amino acids.